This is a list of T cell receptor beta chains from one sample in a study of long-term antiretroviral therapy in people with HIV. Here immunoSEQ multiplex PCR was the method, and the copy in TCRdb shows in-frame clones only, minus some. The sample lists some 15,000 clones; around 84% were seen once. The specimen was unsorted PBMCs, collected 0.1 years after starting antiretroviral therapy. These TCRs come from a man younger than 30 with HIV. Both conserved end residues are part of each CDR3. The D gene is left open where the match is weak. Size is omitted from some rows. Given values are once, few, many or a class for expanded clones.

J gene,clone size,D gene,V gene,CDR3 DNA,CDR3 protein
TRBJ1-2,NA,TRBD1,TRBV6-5,TGTGCCAGCAGCCGCCGGGACAGGGGCTCTTATGGCTACACCTTC,CASSRRDRGSYGYTF
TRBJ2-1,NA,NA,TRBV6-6,TGTGCCAGCAGTTACACAAACTCCTACAATGAGCAGTTCTTC,CASSYTNSYNEQFF
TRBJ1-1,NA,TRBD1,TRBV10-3,TGTGCCATCAGTGAAAGGGGGCTGAACACTGAAGCTTTCTTT,CAISERGLNTEAFF
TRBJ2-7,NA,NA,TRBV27,TGTGCCAGCAGTCACGAAGGGAGGAAGTACTTC,CASSHEGRKYF
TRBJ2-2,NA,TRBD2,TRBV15,TGTGCCACCAGCTCCCTAGGAGCGGGGCAGGACGGGGAGCTGTTTTTT,CATSSLGAGQDGELFF
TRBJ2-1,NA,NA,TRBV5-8,TGTGCCAGCAGCTTGGGCAGGGTCGTACTCGGGAATGAGCAGTTCTTC,CASSLGRVVLGNEQFF
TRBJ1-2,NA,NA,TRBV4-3,TGCGCCAGCAGCCCAATTTCCGGGGCGTCAGGGGCCTATGGCTACACCTTC,CASSPISGASGAYGYTF
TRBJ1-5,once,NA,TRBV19,TGTGCCAGTTCAGGGGTCTATCAGCCCCAGCATTTT,CASSGVYQPQHF
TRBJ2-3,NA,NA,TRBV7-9,TGTGCCAGCAGCATAGGTTCGGGTACGCAGTATTTT,CASSIGSGTQYF
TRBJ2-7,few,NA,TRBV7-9,TGTGCCAGCAGCTTACCTGGGGTTTACGAGCAGTACTTC,CASSLPGVYEQYF
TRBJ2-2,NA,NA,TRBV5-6,TGTGCCAGCACCTCCCGGTCTAGTCTCGTCGGGGAGCTGTTTTTT,CASTSRSSLVGELFF
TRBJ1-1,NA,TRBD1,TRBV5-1,TGCGCCAGCAGCCTGGACAGGGTAGTACAGGGCACTGAAGCTTTCTTT,CASSLDRVVQGTEAFF
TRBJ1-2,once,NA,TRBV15,TGTGCCACCAGCAGCTTCGACAGTATGAACTATGGCTACACCTTC,CATSSFDSMNYGYTF
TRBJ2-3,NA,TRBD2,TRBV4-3,TGCGCCAGCAGCCAAGAAGCGGGGTTAGCGGGGGGGCTAGATACGCAGTATTTT,CASSQEAGLAGGLDTQYF
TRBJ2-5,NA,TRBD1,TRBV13,TGTGCCAGCAGCTTACGGCAGGGGGACGATATGCGAGAGACCCAGTACTTC,CASSLRQGDDMRETQYF
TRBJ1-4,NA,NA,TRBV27,TGTGCCAGCAGTTTATCAATCCTAACTAATGAAAAACTGTTTTTT,CASSLSILTNEKLFF
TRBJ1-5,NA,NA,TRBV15,TGTGCCACCAGCGGAAGGGACCTTAATCAGCCCCAGCATTTT,CATSGRDLNQPQHF
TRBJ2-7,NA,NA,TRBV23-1,TGCGCCAGCAGTCTTTGGGAGTGGAACTACGAGCAGTACTTC,CASSLWEWNYEQYF
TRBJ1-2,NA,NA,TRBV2,TGTGCCAGCAGTCGGACATTTACTCAAGACACCTTC,CASSRTFTQDTF
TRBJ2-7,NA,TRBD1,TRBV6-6,TGTGCCAGCAGTTCCCCGGGACAGGGGGACGAGCAGTACTTC,CASSSPGQGDEQYF
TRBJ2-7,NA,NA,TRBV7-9,TGTGCCAGCCGCGACCCGTGGGGTGGGGCCGAGCAGTACTTC,CASRDPWGGAEQYF
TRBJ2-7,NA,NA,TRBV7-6,TGTGCCAGCAGCTTAGCGGCAGATAACTACTACGAGCAGTACTTC,CASSLAADNYYEQYF